A selection of T cell receptor beta chains follows, all from one sample in a study of synovial regulatory T cells in juvenile arthritis. Some clones are missing from TCRdb's copy, which holds only in-frame ones; the method was immunoSEQ multiplex PCR. The repertoire table contains more than 9,500 clones. What was sequenced was Treg cells from blood. Receptors originate from a donor younger than 30 with juvenile idiopathic arthritis. The CDR3 runs from the conserved cysteine through the conserved F or W. The listing skips clone size in some rows; elsewhere it reads once, few, many or a size class.

CDR3 protein,J gene,clone size,V gene
CASRWDRGGGELFF,TRBJ2-2,NA,TRBV27
CASSARTGVYGYTF,TRBJ1-2,medium-sized,TRBV10-2
CASSLLAGVAHGELFF,TRBJ2-2,NA,TRBV28
CAISPLRDSGNTIYF,TRBJ1-3,NA,TRBV10-3
CASSFLPGGPDTQYF,TRBJ2-3,NA,TRBV6-5
CASSPEETQYF,TRBJ2-5,NA,TRBV18
CAIKEQGDTEAFF,TRBJ1-1,NA,TRBV10-3
CASSLGHSNQPQHF,TRBJ1-5,NA,TRBV28
CASSLLAGGFYNEQFF,TRBJ2-1,NA,TRBV27
CASSSGKSKPNYGYTF,TRBJ1-2,NA,TRBV5-4
CASSTPGQGSGNTIYF,TRBJ1-3,medium-sized,TRBV28
CASSFPGGTSGRVTYEQYF,TRBJ2-7,NA,TRBV28
CASSLGGAPGSGANVLTF,TRBJ2-6,NA,TRBV28
CASRRTGGSYNEQFF,TRBJ2-1,NA,TRBV28
CASGRGRDGYNQPQHF,TRBJ1-5,NA,TRBV10-2
CASGGTGLNEKLFF,TRBJ1-4,medium-sized,TRBV2
CASNQGRNTGELFF,TRBJ2-2,NA,TRBV5-1
CASSQVGGTYEQYF,TRBJ2-7,NA,TRBV4-1
CATSRDLGGYTF,TRBJ1-2,NA,TRBV15
CASSGSVNTEAFF,TRBJ1-1,NA,TRBV10-1
CASSLVLAGDPSTDTQYF,TRBJ2-3,large,TRBV5-4